This T cell receptor (beta chain) was sequenced in a study of T cell repertoires in cytomegalovirus infection. Study-wide context: Public TCR beta signatures marked donors with CMV infection and the matching HLA. Findings and limits, study-wide: Dominating the ex vivo response were TCR beta clonotypes that were CMV-specific and HLA-C-restricted.

V lost 2 bases and J lost 7, with 21 bases in between. This CDR3 comprises 16 residues. The germline V gene encodes CDR1 SGHTA and CDR2 FQGNSA. TCRdb recomputed calls from the reads with MiXCR, one row per CDR3 protein. The sample includes about 160,000 distinct CDR3 sequences, 17% of them seen just once. This clonotype has at least ten counts. Its antigen remains unidentified. Input material: CD8+ T cells from PBMCs. The TCR comes from a human donor in good health (CMV status not recorded). Some clones in this sample may be carry-over from other donors' samples. The chain employs TRBV7-2 and TRBJ2-7; a weak D match, TRBD1 (6 bases). The CDR3 is CASSLITSQGTWEQYF. DNA of the CDR3: TGTGCCAGCAGCTTAATAACCTCACAGGGTACCTGGGAGCAGTACTTC. Supplemented by reference TRBV7-2 and TRBJ2-7, the full variable domain reads GAGVSQSPSNKVTEKGKDVELRCDPISGHTALYWYRQSLGQGLEFLIYFQGNSAPDKSGLPSDRFSAERTGGSVSTLTIQRTQQEDSAVYLCASSLITSQGTWEQYFGPGTRLTVT.